Included here is one TCR beta chain sequence, with context. These data belong to a study of identical twins. This CDR3 spans 13 amino acids. V was cut by 0 bases and J by 5 bases, with 7 bases left in between. Germline-derived CDR1 and CDR2 are SGHRS and YFSETQ. TCRdb reanalysed the 5' RACE reads using MiXCR and keeps one entry per CDR3 protein. This sample carries 650,000 to 750,000 distinct CDR3 sequences, 21% of them seen once, and the ten largest clones take approximately 4.5%. This same sample was also part of a study on T cells expressing NK-cell markers.

This receptor was obtained from a woman under 30 in good health. V gene TRBV5-1 combines with J gene TRBJ2-3; D remains unclear. Source material: PBMCs. The CDR3 here is CASSLESGDTQYF. The CDR3 DNA is TGCGCCAGCAGCTTGGAGTCGGGAGATACGCAGTATTTT.